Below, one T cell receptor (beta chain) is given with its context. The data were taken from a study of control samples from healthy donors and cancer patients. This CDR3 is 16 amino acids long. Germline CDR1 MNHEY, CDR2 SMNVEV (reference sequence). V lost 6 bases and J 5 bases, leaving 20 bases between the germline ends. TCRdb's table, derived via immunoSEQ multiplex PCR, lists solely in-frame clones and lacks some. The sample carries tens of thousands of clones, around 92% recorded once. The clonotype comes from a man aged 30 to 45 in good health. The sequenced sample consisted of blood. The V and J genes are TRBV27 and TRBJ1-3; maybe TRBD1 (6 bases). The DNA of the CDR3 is TGTGCCAGCAGCTCTTCCAACTTGGGGGGCCGAAACACCATATATTTT. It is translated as CASSSSNLGGRNTIYF.